This T cell receptor (beta chain) was sequenced for a study of T cell repertoires in cytomegalovirus infection (dated by TCRdb to between 2017 and 2020). Looking at the study overall: The HLA type of each donor mattered for the analysis, because public TCR beta signatures pointed to carriage of CMV infection along with the matching HLA type. What the work shows at the level of the full study, not this receptor alone: The ex vivo response was dominated by HLA-C-restricted CMV-specific TCR beta clonotypes, which also provided the single most frequent clonotype in two of eight donors. Carriers of CMV infection plus the relevant HLA type were discriminated by the cumulative frequency of public TCR beta family members in the study cohort and in an independent roughly 320-donor cohort.

Trimming takes 4 bases off V and 4 bases off J; junction bases not matched to a gene: 5. Per the germline V gene, SGHDT is the CDR1 and YYEEEE is the CDR2. The CDR3 measures 14 amino acids from cysteine to phenylalanine. The only DNA kept is the CDR3, 42 bases in frame from the first base. The table lists this clonotype with a few counts. Its antigen has not been determined. No base-level quality is on record; no much larger clone is a single base apart. Sequenced using an Illumina HiSeq 1500. TCRdb reprocessing: public reads trimmed at Q25 with fastp, clones called with MiXCR, in-frame beta chains kept. A single entry per CDR3 protein holds the most common genes and DNA from its merged rows. For this sample the table gives some 270,000 distinct CDR3 sequences, of which more than 15% were detected only once. The ten largest make up about 45% of the sample.

What was sequenced was CD8+ T cells from PBMCs. This clonotype was sampled from a human donor in good health (CMV status not recorded). Some clones in this sample may be carry-over from other donors' samples. The rearrangement combines TRBV5-6 with TRBJ2-1, and 7 junction bases match TRBD1. The bases are TGTGCCAGCAGCGTGGACAGGAGGTACAATGAGCAGTTCTTC. Protein translation: CASSVDRRYNEQFF.